This T cell receptor beta chain appears in the sequencing data of a study of breast tumors, draining lymph nodes, adjacent tissues. The lymph nodes were axillary draining lymph nodes from breast cancer patients. As regards this clonotype: No antigen is known for it.

The germline V gene encodes CDR1 MNHEY and CDR2 SVGAGI. This CDR3 contains 12 residues. TCRdb passed the multiplex PCR reads through MiXCR, listing each CDR3 protein once. The sample records hundreds of thousands of distinct CDR3 sequences, approximately 30% being singletons. Study results and limitations: That most tumor T cells come from lymph nodes remained unproven. Tumor TCR diversity was below lymph nodes but above nontumor tissue.

The V call is TRBV6-5, the J call TRBJ1-2; 7 bases are shared with TRBD1. Input material: axillary lymph node tissue. This clonotype was obtained from a female donor with breast cancer. Some clones in this sample may be carry-over from other donors' samples. The CDR3 sequence is CARGQGGYGYTF. In nucleotides, the CDR3 is TGTGCTAGAGGTCAGGGGGGCTATGGCTACACCTTC.